Below, 18 T cell receptor beta chains from the same sample are listed, as sequenced in a study of immune evolution from preneoplasia to lung adenocarcinoma (dated by TCRdb to 2020 to 2022). To prepare the library, the immunoSEQ multiplex PCR assay was applied. As stored in TCRdb, this immuneACCESS dataset retains in-frame rearrangements with V and J assigned. A fraction of the clones does not appear; measured against another copy, unresolved V genes explain less than half of the discrepancy, and the remainder lacks a known reason. This sample comprises more than 9,500 clones, over 65% of them detected only once. The ten top clones hold 3.8% of the sample. The sample taken for sequencing was FFPE tissue from an adenomatous hyperplasia lung lesion. The sample's cell subset or site, from its label and the paper: atypical adenomatous hyperplasia (AAH), lung preneoplasia. The source of these receptors is a person aged 50-69 years with lung adenocarcinoma.

The V call is TRBV14, the J call TRBJ1-1; no clear D gene. The CDR3 runs 13 residues. With 1 base removed from V and 4 bases from J, the gap between germline ends came to 7 bases. CDR1 and CDR2 (germline): SGHDN, FVKESK. The CDR3, as DNA: TGTGCCAGCAGCCAAGGCAGGAGCACTGAAGCTTTCTTT. It specifies CASSQGRSTEAFF.

The rearrangement joins TRBV5-1 to TRBJ2-2, with 7 bases matching TRBD1. V lost 2 bases to trimming and J lost 4 bases; unmatched junction nucleotides: 5. From germline, CDR1 is SGHRS and CDR2 YFSETQ. This CDR3 comprises 15 residues. CDR3 DNA: TGCGCCAGCAGCTTAATGACAGGGCGCACCGGGGAGCTGTTTTTT. It encodes CASSLMTGRTGELFF.

This clone was seen just once. This chain uses TRBV11-1 with TRBJ1-1; TRBD1 matches 8 bases. Germline CDR1 and CDR2: SGHAT and FQDESV (reference sequence). This CDR3 comprises 14 residues. Unmatched junction bases numbered 2, after V lost 2 bases and J lost 3 bases. This chain's CDR3 is CASSLTGGDTEAFF. For the CDR3, the DNA is TGTGCCAGCAGCTTAACAGGGGGGGACACTGAAGCTTTCTTT.

CDR3 in amino acids: CSATGANTQYF. CDR3 DNA sequence: TGCAGTGCTACTGGGGCAAATACGCAGTATTTT. The chain combines TRBV20-1 with TRBJ2-3; D perhaps matches TRBD1 (5 bases). V lost 4 bases to trimming and J lost 7 bases, with 9 bases between them. This CDR3 region has 11 residues. Germline V gene data show CDR1 as DFQATT and CDR2 as SNEGSKA (reference sequence).

The V and J genes are TRBV5-1 and TRBJ1-1, with D unclear. CDR1 and CDR2 (germline): SGHRS, YFSETQ. V shed 4 bases and J shed 3 bases, with 13 bases lying between them. There are 14 residues in the CDR3. This chain's CDR3 is CASSPAGGYTEAFF. CDR3 nucleotides: TGCGCCAGCAGCCCCGCGGGAGGTTACACTGAAGCTTTCTTT. The entire variable domain, with the rest obtained from reference TRBV5-1 and TRBJ1-1, is as follows: KAGVTQTPRYLIKTRGQQVTLSCSPISGHRSVSWYQQTPGQGLQFLFEYFSETQRNKGNFPGRFSGRQFSNSRSEMNVSTLELGDSALYLCASSPAGGYTEAFFGQGTRLTVV.

This clone occurred a few times. The chain is built from TRBV4-1 and TRBJ1-1, with D possibly being TRBD1 (6 bases). V was trimmed by 5 bases and J by 0 bases, leaving 16 bases between them. Per germline, CDR1 MGHRA and CDR2 YSYEKL. The CDR3 is 16 residues long. CDR3 in DNA: TGCGCCAGCAGCTTATCGGGGGGCAAGATGAACACTGAAGCTTTCTTT. This gives the protein CASSLSGGKMNTEAFF.

This clone was detected only once. V gene TRBV4-2 combines with J gene TRBJ2-5; D is ambiguous. The CDR3 extends over 14 amino acids. CDR1 and CDR2 (germline): LGHNA, YNFKEQ. Trimming removed 4 bases from V and 5 bases from J, with 14 bases in between. CDR3 in amino acids: CASSPSLSLETQYF. Written as DNA, the CDR3 is TGTGCCAGCAGCCCTTCCCTCAGCTTGGAGACCCAGTACTTC.

This clone was seen a few times. The identical CDR3 is also encoded by other nucleotide sequences in the sample. V usage is TRBV10-3 and J usage is TRBJ1-2, with D tentatively TRBD1 (6 bases). The length of the CDR3 is 14 residues. With 6 bases removed from V and 5 bases from J, the gap between germline ends came to 16 bases. CDR1 and CDR2 from the germline V gene are ENHRY and SYGVKD. As DNA, the CDR3 is TGTGCCATCAGAGACGAGTGGGGGCGATATGGCTACACCTTC. This translates into CAIRDEWGRYGYTF.

This clone was counted once. The chain couples TRBV29-1 to TRBJ1-2, with a weak D call TRBD1 (5 bases). Trimming removed 7 bases from V and 0 bases from J, with 9 bases in between. The CDR3 spans 12 residues. Germline V lookup: CDR1 SQVTM, CDR2 ANQGSEA. The CDR3 loop reads CSAGRANYGYTF. The CDR3 nucleotides are TGCAGCGCCGGCAGGGCTAACTATGGCTACACCTTC. Complete variable domain (other parts from reference TRBV29-1 and TRBJ1-2): SAVISQKPSRDICQRGTSLTIQCQVDSQVTMMFWYRQQPGQSLTLIATANQGSEATYESGFVIDKFPISRPNLTFSTLTVSNMSPEDSSIYLCSAGRANYGYTFGSGTRLTVV.

The J gene is TRBJ2-7, the V gene TRBV21-1. TRBV21-1 is termed a pseudogene. This CDR3 comprises 13 residues. CDR3 nucleotide sequence: TGTGCCAGCAACACAACTGGGGATGGCGAGCAGTACTTC. Protein product: CASNTTGDGEQYF.

The chain recombines TRBV19 with TRBJ2-5; 7 positions match TRBD1. The CDR3 loop spans 14 amino acids. From germline, CDR1 is LNHDA and CDR2 SQIVND (reference sequence). The trim removed 5 bases at V and 8 bases at J, leaving 11 bases unmatched. CDR3 sequence reads: CASSPSWDSITQYF. The CDR3 bases are TGTGCCAGTAGTCCCAGTTGGGACAGTATTACCCAGTACTTC.

The CDR3 region has the DNA TGTGCCAGCAGTTGGGGGGGGAGGTCGGCAGATACGCAGTATTTT. It specifies CASSWGGRSADTQYF. The chain links TRBV27 to TRBJ2-3; 7 bases align to TRBD2. This CDR3 comprises 15 residues. The junction had 8 bases not matched to a gene; V was cut back by 4 bases and J by 4 bases. Germline V gene lookup returns CDR1 MNHEY and CDR2 SMNVEV (reference sequence).

The chain links TRBV7-2 to TRBJ1-1, with TRBD1 matching 10 bases. The CDR3 sequence is 15 residues long. Unmatched junction bases numbered 2, after V lost 3 bases and J lost 1 base. Germline-derived CDR1 and CDR2 are SGHTA and FQGNSA. The CDR3 reads CASSFGTGANTEAFF. As DNA, the CDR3 is TGTGCCAGCAGCTTTGGGACAGGGGCGAACACTGAAGCTTTCTTT.

The chain joins TRBV28 to TRBJ2-1; D is uncertain. Germline assignment: CDR1 MDHEN and CDR2 SYDVKM. Trimming pared 8 bases from V and 6 bases from J, leaving 8 bases between. The CDR3 loop spans 11 amino acids. The CDR3 region has the DNA TGTGCCAGCTCCGCCCCCAATGAGCAGTTCTTC. This codes for CASSAPNEQFF.

This clone was seen a single time. The V call is TRBV5-8, the J call TRBJ1-3, with a tentative D call TRBD1 (6 bases). V lost 0 bases, J lost 8 bases, and 15 bases lay in between. The CDR3 runs to 15 residues. Per the germline V gene, CDR1 is SGHTS and CDR2 is YDEGEE. CDR3 sequence reads: CASSLAGHGKDTIYF. In DNA, the CDR3 is TGTGCCAGCAGCTTGGCGGGACACGGAAAAGACACCATATATTTT.

V is TRBV29-1 and J is TRBJ2-7, with D possibly matching TRBD2 (5 bases). Germline lookup yields CDR1 SQVTM and CDR2 ANQGSEA. This CDR3 spans 13 amino acids. Trimming shortened V by 6 bases and J by 2 bases, and 14 bases separated the two germline ends. The CDR3 DNA is TGCAGCGTCCGCCTCGGGGAAACCTACGAGCAGTACTTC. Its translation: CSVRLGETYEQYF.

The rearrangement links TRBV19 to TRBJ1-5; the D gene is possibly TRBD1 (6 bases). CDR1 and CDR2 (germline): LNHDA, SQIVND (reference sequence). The V end was cut by 7 bases, the J end by 0 bases, with 16 bases between. The CDR3 contains 16 residues. CDR3 residues: CASTRGRGYSNQPQHF. The CDR3 DNA reads as TGTGCCAGTACCCGAGGCAGGGGCTATAGCAATCAGCCCCAGCATTTT.

The V gene is TRBV6-6, the J gene TRBJ1-2; TRBD1 aligns across 9 bases. Per the germline V gene, CDR1 is MNHNY and CDR2 is SVGAGI (reference sequence). V lost 0 bases, J lost 8 bases, and 7 bases stayed unmatched. The CDR3 has 15 amino acids. DNA for the CDR3: TGTGCCAGCAGTTACTCACAGGGGGCTTCAGGCGGCTACACCTTC. Encoded protein: CASSYSQGASGGYTF.